Listed here are 22 T cell receptor beta chains from one sample, sequenced in a study of T cell changes during pregnancy in multiple sclerosis. The method was immunoSEQ multiplex PCR; TCRdb's version includes in-frame clones alone and lacks a portion of them. The table has tens of thousands of clones, 90% seen once; the top ten hold roughly 5%. The material was peripheral blood, obtained after pregnancy. These receptors were taken from a female donor in good health, enrolled as a control in a pregnancy study.

The chain combines TRBV6-1 with TRBJ2-3, with a tentative D call TRBD2 (6 bases). V was shortened by 3 bases and J by 3 bases, with 16 bases between the two germline ends. Germline CDR1 and CDR2: MNHNS and SASEGT. The CDR3 loop spans 16 amino acids. CDR3: CASSELAAALTDTQYF. The CDR3 region has the DNA TGTGCCAGCAGTGAGTTAGCGGCCGCCCTTACAGATACGCAGTATTTT.

The rearrangement joins TRBV5-1 to TRBJ1-2, with 7 positions matching TRBD1. Germline V gene data show CDR1 as SGHRS and CDR2 as YFSETQ. This CDR3 region has 17 residues. The trim removed 4 bases at V and 0 bases at J, leaving 12 bases unmatched. The CDR3 loop is CASSLSSRGGSNYGYTF. As DNA, the CDR3 is TGCGCCAGCAGCCTTAGCTCCCGAGGGGGCTCTAACTATGGCTACACCTTC.

The rearrangement links TRBV7-9 to TRBJ1-2, with 9 bases matching TRBD1. The ends lost 5 bases at V and 8 bases at J; junction bases unmatched: 15. The CDR3 is made up of 16 amino acids. Germline CDR1 is SEHNR and CDR2 is FQNEAQ (reference sequence). The CDR3 reads CASSTTQTGGAGGYTF. In nucleotides, the CDR3 is TGTGCCAGCAGCACCACCCAAACAGGGGGCGCGGGAGGCTACACCTTC.

The chain uses TRBV15 and TRBJ2-6; 10 bases match TRBD1. The CDR3 spans 17 residues. Looked up from germline, CDR1 is LNHNV and CDR2 is YYDKDF (reference sequence). With V trimmed by 5 bases and J by 0 bases, 4 bases remained unmatched. The CDR3 protein is CATSGGDRGSGANVLTF. CDR3 sequence (DNA): TGTGCCACCAGCGGAGGGGACAGGGGCTCTGGGGCCAACGTCCTGACTTTC.

This clone was picked up a small number of times. This chain links TRBV5-1 with TRBJ1-4; maybe TRBD1 (6 bases). The CDR3 has 15 residues. Germline CDR1 reads SGHRS; CDR2 reads YFSETQ. Trimming pared 5 bases from V and 4 bases from J, leaving 15 bases between. CDR3 amino acids: CASRARTEFNEKLFF. In DNA, the CDR3 is TGCGCCAGCAGGGCGCGGACAGAGTTTAATGAAAAACTGTTTTTT. The whole variable domain, filled in from reference TRBV5-1 and TRBJ1-4, reads KAGVTQTPRYLIKTRGQQVTLSCSPISGHRSVSWYQQTPGQGLQFLFEYFSETQRNKGNFPGRFSGRQFSNSRSEMNVSTLELGDSALYLCASRARTEFNEKLFFGSGTQLSVL.

The chain joins TRBV25-1 to TRBJ1-1; tentative D call: TRBD1 (6 bases). CDR3 length: 16 residues. CDR1 and CDR2 (germline): MGHDK, SYGVNS. Trimming left V 3 bases short and J 0 bases short, with 14 bases between. CDR3 sequence: CASSDLTRGLNTEAFF. The CDR3 DNA follows: TGTGCCAGCAGTGACCTAACCAGGGGACTGAACACTGAAGCTTTCTTT.

The chain combines TRBV6-5 with TRBJ2-1; 7 bases are shared with TRBD1. The CDR3 contains 13 residues. CDR1 and CDR2 from the germline V gene are MNHEY and SVGAGI. The V and J ends lost 7 bases and 10 bases, in that order; junction bases with no gene match: 10. CDR3 DNA sequence: TGTGCCAGCACAACATTACAGGGGCGGGAGCAGTTCTTC. Amino acids: CASTTLQGREQFF.

This chain links TRBV7-9 with TRBJ2-2; TRBD2 is a possible D gene (6 bases). The V end lost 11 bases, the J end lost 6 bases, and 13 bases lay between the germline ends. The germline gives CDR1 SEHNR, CDR2 FQNEAQ (reference sequence). CDR3 length: 12 residues. The CDR3 sequence: CAAGRSPGELFF. The DNA for the CDR3 is TGTGCCGCGGGGCGGAGTCCCGGGGAGCTGTTTTTT.

The chain recombines TRBV21-1 with TRBJ1-5; TRBD1, the D gene given by the table, was not confirmed from the DNA. TRBV21-1 counts as a pseudogene. The CDR3 spans 18 residues. CDR3 amino acids: CASSQDRRPSTGNQPQHF. CDR3 in DNA: TGTGCCAGCAGCCAGGACAGGCGGCCCAGTACCGGCAATCAGCCCCAGCATTTT.

The chain recombines TRBV9 with TRBJ1-1; D not certain. Germline CDR1 SGDLS, CDR2 YYNGEE. V lost 4 bases, J lost 2 bases, and 15 bases lay in between. This CDR3 region has 15 residues. CDR3 residues: CASSPGLSRNTEAFF. CDR3 DNA: TGTGCCAGCAGCCCCGGGTTGTCCCGAAACACTGAAGCTTTCTTT.

V gene TRBV7-9 combines with J gene TRBJ1-3; D unresolved. Germline CDR1 is SEHNR and CDR2 is FQNEAQ (reference sequence). V lost 5 bases to trimming and J lost 2 bases, with 7 bases between them. The CDR3 consists of 13 residues. For the CDR3, the DNA is TGTGCCAGCAGCCGTACAGCTGGAAACACCATATATTTT. Residues: CASSRTAGNTIYF.

This chain uses TRBV27 with TRBJ1-1; 8 bases are shared with TRBD1. This CDR3 contains 16 residues. CDR1 MNHEY and CDR2 SMNVEV come from the germline V gene (reference sequence). V dropped 2 bases and J dropped 1; count of bases not matched to a gene: 6. The CDR3 nucleotides read TGTGCCAGCAGTTTACAGGGGGCCGGTCGGAACACTGAAGCTTTCTTT. It translates to CASSLQGAGRNTEAFF.

This clone was observed once. The rearrangement joins TRBV18 to TRBJ2-1; 7 nucleotides line up with TRBD1. The ends lost 6 bases at V and 5 bases at J; junction bases unmatched: 4. This CDR3 has 13 amino acids. The V gene's germline CDR1 is KGHSH and CDR2 LQKENI. The CDR3 region is CASSWTGNNEQFF. CDR3 nucleotides: TGTGCCAGCTCGTGGACAGGCAACAATGAGCAGTTCTTC. The full variable domain, completed using reference TRBV18 and TRBJ2-1, is NAGVMQNPRHLVRRRGQEARLRCSPMKGHSHVYWYRQLPEEGLKFMVYLQKENIIDESGMPKERFSAEFPKEGPSILRIQQVVRGDSAAYFCASSWTGNNEQFFGPGTRLTVL.

The chain is built from TRBV7-2 and TRBJ2-1; TRBD2 matches 11 bases. The CDR3 consists of 16 residues. With 4 bases clipped from V and 5 bases from J, the junction kept 7 bases outside the gene matches. CDR1 is SGHTA, CDR2 FQGNSA, per germline. The CDR3 sequence is CASSSLAGGRNNEQFF. The CDR3 DNA follows: TGTGCCAGCAGCTCCTTAGCGGGGGGGCGGAACAATGAGCAGTTCTTC.

This chain connects TRBV2 to TRBJ1-2, with a tentative D call TRBD1 (6 bases). CDR3 length: 14 amino acids. Germline V gene lookup returns CDR1 SNHLY and CDR2 FYNNEI. With 3 bases removed from V and 5 bases from J, the gap between germline ends came to 13 bases. The CDR3 sequence: CASSEFPGEYGYTF. In nucleotides, the CDR3 is TGTGCCAGCAGTGAGTTCCCAGGGGAGTATGGCTACACCTTC.

This chain links TRBV7-3 with TRBJ1-1; D not certain. Germline V gene data show CDR1 as SGHTA and CDR2 as FQGTGA. CDR3 length: 13 residues. Trimming took 6 bases from V and 1 from J, leaving 9 bases between them. The CDR3 reads CASRLGGNTEAFF. CDR3 coding DNA: TGTGCCAGCAGGTTAGGAGGGAACACTGAAGCTTTCTTT.

The chain employs TRBV28 and TRBJ1-6; 9 bases are shared with TRBD1. The junction had 6 bases not matched to a gene; V was cut back by 9 bases and J by 9 bases. CDR3 length: 13 residues. Germline assignment: CDR1 MDHEN and CDR2 SYDVKM. In DNA, the CDR3 is TGTGCCAGTGAGGGACAGGGAGGTTCACCCCTCCACTTT. Its translation is CASEGQGGSPLHF.

The chain carries TRBV15 and TRBJ2-2; TRBD1 might be the D (5 bases). This CDR3 region has 14 residues. Germline values: CDR1 LNHNV, CDR2 YYDKDF (reference sequence). Trimming took 4 bases from V and 4 from J, leaving 10 bases between them. CDR3 in amino acids: CATSIRDGTGELFF. The DNA of the CDR3 is TGTGCCACCAGCATCAGGGATGGCACCGGGGAGCTGTTTTTT.

The rearrangement uses TRBV18 and TRBJ1-5; no definite D call. The V end lost 0 bases, the J end lost 4 bases, and 7 bases lay between the germline ends. CDR3 size: 14 residues. Germline CDR1 reads KGHSH; CDR2 reads LQKENI. CDR3: CASSPPPGNQPQHF. The DNA of the CDR3 is TGTGCCAGCTCACCACCCCCCGGTAATCAGCCCCAGCATTTT.

The V call is TRBV2, the J call TRBJ2-1; TRBD2 matches 16 bases. V shed 6 bases, J shed 8 bases, and the junction held 10 bases outside the gene matches. Germline CDR1 reads SNHLY; CDR2 reads FYNNEI. This CDR3 spans 17 amino acids. CDR3 residues: CASREPGLAGGPHEQFF. The CDR3 nucleotides read TGTGCCAGCAGGGAGCCGGGACTAGCGGGAGGGCCACATGAGCAGTTCTTC.

About this clone itself: Other DNA sequences in the same sample also yield this CDR3. The CDR3 DNA is TGTGCCAGCAGCTCGAGGAGCGGGAGCTCCTACGAGCAGTACTTC. Translation gives CASSSRSGSSYEQYF. The chain has TRBV11-2 and TRBJ2-7, with 8 bases matching TRBD2. This CDR3 has 15 amino acids. Germline V gives CDR1 SGHAT, CDR2 FQNNGV. The V gene end was trimmed by 4 bases and the J gene end by 0 bases; junction bases not matched to a gene: 5.

V gene TRBV7-6 combines with J gene TRBJ2-5; D is perhaps TRBD1 (6 bases). The CDR3 has 15 residues. The V gene's germline CDR1 is SGHVS and CDR2 FNYEAQ. Trimming left V 5 bases short and J 1 base short, with 14 bases between. CDR3 DNA: TGTGCCAGCAGCCATGCAGGGGAACTCCAAGAGACCCAGTACTTC. It is translated as CASSHAGELQETQYF.